Listed below are T cell receptor beta chains from one sample, sequenced in a study of cytomegalovirus exposure and HLA in healthy donors. Data came from immunoSEQ multiplex PCR; TCRdb stores just in-frame clones and leaves some out. The sample's table shows around 200,000 clones. Input material: PBMCs. These receptors all come from a woman aged 25 to 39 in good health and CMV-seropositive. CDR3s include the opening cysteine and the closing phenylalanine or tryptophan. A D gene is named only where the DNA matches it firmly.

V	J	D	CDR3
TRBV25-1	TRBJ1-2	TRBD1	CASSERDRPVYGYTF
TRBV4-1	TRBJ1-2	TRBD1	CASSARDRGNYGYTF
TRBV19	TRBJ1-2	NA	CASSSTGEVNYGYTF
TRBV5-1	TRBJ2-3	NA	CASSLLSAAGQSTDTQYF
TRBV29-1	TRBJ1-1	TRBD1	CSSWDRNTEAFF
TRBV28	TRBJ1-4	NA	CASSIQMTGIWKLFF
TRBV7-8	TRBJ1-5	TRBD1	CASSLWGQGGQPQHF
TRBV7-9	TRBJ1-3	NA	CASRQAGSGNTIYF
TRBV25-1	TRBJ1-4	NA	CASSRMTGWGEKLFF
TRBV5-1	TRBJ2-1	TRBD2	CASSLPLPLAAEQFF
TRBV28	NA	NA	CASSIGGVYEQYF
TRBV5-1	TRBJ2-1	NA	CASSLIEAGASEQFF
TRBV2	TRBJ2-1	TRBD1	CASSEARTGIPEYNEQFF
TRBV30	TRBJ2-3	TRBD2	CAWRSGGTDTQYF